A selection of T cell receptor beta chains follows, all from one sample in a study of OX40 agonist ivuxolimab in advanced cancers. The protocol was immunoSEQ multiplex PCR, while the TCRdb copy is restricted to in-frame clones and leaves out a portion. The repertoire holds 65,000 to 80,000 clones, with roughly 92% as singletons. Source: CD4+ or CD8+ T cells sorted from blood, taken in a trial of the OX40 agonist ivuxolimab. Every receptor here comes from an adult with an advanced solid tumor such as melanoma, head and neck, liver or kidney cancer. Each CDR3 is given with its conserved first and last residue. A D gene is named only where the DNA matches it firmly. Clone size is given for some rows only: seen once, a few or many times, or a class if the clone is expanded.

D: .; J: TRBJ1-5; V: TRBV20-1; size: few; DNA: TGCAGTGCTACCCGATCTTTGGCCCAGCATTTT; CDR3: CSATRSLAQHF
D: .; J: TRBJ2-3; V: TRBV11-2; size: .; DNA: TGTGCCAGCAGCCCAAGCACAGATACGCAGTATTTT; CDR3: CASSPSTDTQYF
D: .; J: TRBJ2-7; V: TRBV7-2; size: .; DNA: TGTGCCAGCAGCCCCCGGGACTTCCCCTACGAGCAGTACTTC; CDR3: CASSPRDFPYEQYF
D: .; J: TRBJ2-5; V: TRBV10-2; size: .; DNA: TGCGCCAGCAGTGAGTTAGGCGAAGAGACCCAGTACTTC; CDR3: CASSELGEETQYF
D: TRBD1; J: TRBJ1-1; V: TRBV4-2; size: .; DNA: TGTGCCAGCAGCCAGGACAGGTTGAACACTGAAGCTTTCTTT; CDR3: CASSQDRLNTEAFF
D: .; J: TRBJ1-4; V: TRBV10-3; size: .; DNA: TGTGCCATCAGTGGCGAGCAAGGTGCAACTAATGAAAAACTGTTTTTT; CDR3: CAISGEQGATNEKLFF
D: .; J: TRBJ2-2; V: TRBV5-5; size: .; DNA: TGTGCCAGCGAGAGGGTGAACACCGGGGAGCTGTTTTTT; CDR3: CASERVNTGELFF
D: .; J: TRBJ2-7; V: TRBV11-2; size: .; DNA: TGTGCCAGCAGCTTAGACCTCGCCCGGGGCGAGCAGTACTTC; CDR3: CASSLDLARGEQYF
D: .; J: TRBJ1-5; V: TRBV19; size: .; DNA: TGTGCCAGTGGGTCCGGGGGCTGGAGCAATCAGCCCCAGCATTTT; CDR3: CASGSGGWSNQPQHF
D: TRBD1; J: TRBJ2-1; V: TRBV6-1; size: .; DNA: TGTGCCAGCAGTGGCCGGGACAGGGCCGGCAATGAGCAGTTCTTC; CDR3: CASSGRDRAGNEQFF
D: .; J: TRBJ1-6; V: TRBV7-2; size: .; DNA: TGTGCCAGCAGCAGTTCATATAATTCACCCCTCCACTTT; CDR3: CASSSSYNSPLHF
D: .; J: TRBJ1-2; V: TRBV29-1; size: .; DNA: TGCAGCGTTGCGGTGGGCAGCGACTATGGCTACACCTTC; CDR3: CSVAVGSDYGYTF
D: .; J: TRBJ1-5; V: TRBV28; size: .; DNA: TGTGCCAGCAGCGCTCCCTGGACCGAGAGCAATCAGCCCCAGCATTTT; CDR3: CASSAPWTESNQPQHF
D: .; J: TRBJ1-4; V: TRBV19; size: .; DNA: TGTGCCAGTAGTATACTGACGGAAGCCCCCGGAAAACTGTTTTTT; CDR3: CASSILTEAPGKLFF
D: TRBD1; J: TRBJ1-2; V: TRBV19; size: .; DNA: TGTGCCAGTAGGAAGACAGGGGGCACTAACTATGGCTACACCTTC; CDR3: CASRKTGGTNYGYTF
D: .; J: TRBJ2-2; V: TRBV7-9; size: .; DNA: TGTGCCAGCAGCTCCCTTTTTGAGGAGCTGTTTTTT; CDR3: CASSSLFEELFF
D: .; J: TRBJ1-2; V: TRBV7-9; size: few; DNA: TGTGCCAGCAGCTCCCACTGGAGCTATGGCTACACCTTC; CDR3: CASSSHWSYGYTF
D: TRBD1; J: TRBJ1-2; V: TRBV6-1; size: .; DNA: TGTGCCAGCGAAACAGGGGAGGATCTGGGTGGCTACACCTTC; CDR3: CASETGEDLGGYTF
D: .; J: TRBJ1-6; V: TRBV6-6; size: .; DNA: TGTGCCAGCAGTTACTCCGGGCCCTATAATTCACCCCTCCACTTT; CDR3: CASSYSGPYNSPLHF
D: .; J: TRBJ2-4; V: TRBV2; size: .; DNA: TGTGCCAGCAGAAAGGGGGGCCCCGAAAACATTCAGTACTTC; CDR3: CASRKGGPENIQYF
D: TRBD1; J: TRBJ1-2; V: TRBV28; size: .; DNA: TGTGCCAGCAGCTCCATGACAGGGGGCGCGAACTATGGCTACACCTTC; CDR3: CASSSMTGGANYGYTF
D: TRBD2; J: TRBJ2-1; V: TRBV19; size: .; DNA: TGTGCCAGTACGTCCGGGACTAGCAAGGACTACAATGAGCAGTTCTTC; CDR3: CASTSGTSKDYNEQFF
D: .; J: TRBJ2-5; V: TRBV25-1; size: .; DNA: TGTGCCAGCAGTGACTTTAAGGGTGGGGAGACCCAGTACTTC; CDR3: CASSDFKGGETQYF
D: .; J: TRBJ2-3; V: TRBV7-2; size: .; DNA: TGTGCCAGCAGCCCAGCTCCAGATACGCAGTATTTT; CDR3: CASSPAPDTQYF
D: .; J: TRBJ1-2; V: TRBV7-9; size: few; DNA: TGTGCCAGCAGCTCGGGGGGTGGCTACACCTTC; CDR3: CASSSGGGYTF
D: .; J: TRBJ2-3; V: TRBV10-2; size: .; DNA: TGCGCCAGCAGTGAGACTTCCACCAGGGGCAGGGAGTATTTT; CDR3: CASSETSTRGREYF
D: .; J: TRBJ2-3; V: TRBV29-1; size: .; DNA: TGCAGCGTTGCCGGGGCGCGCGAAGATACGCAGTATTTT; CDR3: CSVAGAREDTQYF
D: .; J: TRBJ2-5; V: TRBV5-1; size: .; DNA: TGCGCCAGCAGCTTGTTAGGTTGGGAAGAGACCCAGTACTTC; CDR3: CASSLLGWEETQYF
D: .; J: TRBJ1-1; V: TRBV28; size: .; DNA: TGTGCCAGCATAAGGGGGAAAGCTTTCTTT; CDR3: CASIRGKAFF
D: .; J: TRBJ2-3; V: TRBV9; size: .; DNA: TGTGCCAGCAGCGTTGGAGGGCCAGATACGCAGTATTTT; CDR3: CASSVGGPDTQYF
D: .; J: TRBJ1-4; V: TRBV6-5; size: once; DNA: TGTGCCAGCAGTTACCGGAGGGAATGGGAAAAACTGTTTTTT; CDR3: CASSYRREWEKLFF
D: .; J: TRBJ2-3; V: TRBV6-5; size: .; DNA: TGTGCCAGCAGTTGGACTACGACCCCCTGGGCGCAGTATTTT; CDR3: CASSWTTTPWAQYF
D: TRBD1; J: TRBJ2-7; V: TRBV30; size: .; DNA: TGTGCCTGGAGTTCCCACGTGGGACAGAGAAACTCCTACGAGCAGTACTTC; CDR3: CAWSSHVGQRNSYEQYF
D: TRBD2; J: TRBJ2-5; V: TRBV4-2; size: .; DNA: TGTGCCAGCAGCCCCTTAAGAGGACTAGCGGGAGGAGAGACCCAGTACTTC; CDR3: CASSPLRGLAGGETQYF
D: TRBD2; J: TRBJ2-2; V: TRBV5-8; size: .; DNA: TGTGCCAGCAGCTTGGCGGGGGCTAGCGGGTACACCGGGGAGCTGTTTTTT; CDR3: CASSLAGASGYTGELFF
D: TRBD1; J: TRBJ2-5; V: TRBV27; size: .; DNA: TGTGCCAGCAGTTTATCGATAACCCCCTACGGGACAGGGATACGAGAGCAGTACTTC; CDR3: CASSLSITPYGTGIREQYF
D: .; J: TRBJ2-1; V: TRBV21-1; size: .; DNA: TGTGCCAGCCCTTTATCAAACAATGAGCAGTTCTTC; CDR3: CASPLSNNEQFF
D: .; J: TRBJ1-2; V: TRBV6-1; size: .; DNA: TGTGCCACTTCAGAACAGACTTTCTATGGCTACACCTTC; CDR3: CATSEQTFYGYTF
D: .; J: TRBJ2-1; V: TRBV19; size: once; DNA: TGTGCCAGTAGTAAAAGGGATGAGCAGTTCTTC; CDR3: CASSKRDEQFF
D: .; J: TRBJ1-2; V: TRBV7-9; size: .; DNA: TGTGCCAGCAGCCACAGCAGTAACTATGGCTACACCTTC; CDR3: CASSHSSNYGYTF
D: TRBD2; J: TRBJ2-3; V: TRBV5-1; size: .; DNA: TGCGCCAGCAGCTTGGGTAGCGGGGTGACCACAGATACGCAGTATTTT; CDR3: CASSLGSGVTTDTQYF
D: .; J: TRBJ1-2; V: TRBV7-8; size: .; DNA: TGTGCCAGCAGCCAGGAGGGCTGGGGTGGCTACACCTTC; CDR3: CASSQEGWGGYTF
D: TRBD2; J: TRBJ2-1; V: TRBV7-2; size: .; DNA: TGTGCCAGCAGCGACTGGACTAGCGGCTACAATGAGCAGTTCTTC; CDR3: CASSDWTSGYNEQFF
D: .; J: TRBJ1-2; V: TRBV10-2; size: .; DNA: TGCGCCAGCAGTGAACAGGGATGGAGCTATGGCTACACCTTC; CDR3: CASSEQGWSYGYTF
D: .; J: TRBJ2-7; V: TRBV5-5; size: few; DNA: TGTGCCAGCAGCTCGCCTCGGGGGAGCTCCTACGAGCAGTACTTC; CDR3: CASSSPRGSSYEQYF
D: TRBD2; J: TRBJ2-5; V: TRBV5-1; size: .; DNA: TGCGCCAGCAGCTTGGTAGCGGGAGCCGAAGAGACCCAGTACTTC; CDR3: CASSLVAGAEETQYF
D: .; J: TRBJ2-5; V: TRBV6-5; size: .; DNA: TGTGCCAGCAGCTCCTTAGAGACCCAGTACTTC; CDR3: CASSSLETQYF
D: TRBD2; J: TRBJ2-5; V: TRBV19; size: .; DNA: TGTGCCAGTAGTTCGGGACTAGCGGGTGGAGAGACCCAGTACTTC; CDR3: CASSSGLAGGETQYF
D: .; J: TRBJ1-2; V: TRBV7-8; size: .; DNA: TGTGCCAGCAGCTTAGATCTGGGAGCCGGCTACACCTTC; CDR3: CASSLDLGAGYTF
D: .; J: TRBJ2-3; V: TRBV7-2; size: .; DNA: TGTGCCAGCAGCTTAGTAAAGGGGTGGGGAGATACGCAGTATTTT; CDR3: CASSLVKGWGDTQYF
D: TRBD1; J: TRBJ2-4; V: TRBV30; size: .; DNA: TGTGCCTGGAGCCCCCAACCTGAGGGACAGGTGTACTTC; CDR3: CAWSPQPEGQVYF
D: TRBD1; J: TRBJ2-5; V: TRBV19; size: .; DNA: TGTGCCAGTGGGGACAGAGGGGTGGGGACCCAGTACTTC; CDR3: CASGDRGVGTQYF